The 6 T cell receptor beta chains below come from one sample, sequenced in a study of cytomegalovirus exposure and HLA in healthy donors. Vbeta (60) and Jbeta (13) primers were used in the PCR. Only in-frame clones appear in the TCRdb table, and some are missing; sequencing was by immunoSEQ multiplex PCR. The sample yields 110,000 or so clones, approximately 80% seen once. Sequencing used PBMCs. The origin of the receptors is a man in his forties in good health and CMV-seronegative.

This clone showed up just a few times. The chain combines TRBV19 with TRBJ1-2; 7 bases are a match to TRBD1. Germline CDR1 reads LNHDA; CDR2 reads SQIVND (reference sequence). Trimming cost V 5 bases and J 2 bases; bases outside gene matches: 2. This CDR3 is 13 amino acids long. CDR3 sequence reads: CASSLGQNYGYTF. The CDR3, as DNA: TGTGCCAGTAGTCTGGGACAGAACTATGGCTACACCTTC.

The chain uses TRBV29-1 and TRBJ2-3; 7 nucleotides align to TRBD1. The trim removed 2 bases at V and 4 bases at J, leaving 3 bases unmatched. Germline V gives CDR1 SQVTM, CDR2 ANQGSEA. The CDR3 extends over 13 amino acids. CDR3 amino acids: CSVEKGAADTQYF. The CDR3, as DNA: TGCAGCGTTGAAAAGGGGGCCGCAGATACGCAGTATTTT.

This clone was detected only once. The J gene is TRBJ2-7, the V gene TRBV9; D gene unclear. CDR3 size: 14 residues. V lost 0 bases, J lost 2 bases, and 9 bases lay in between. Germline CDR1 is SGDLS and CDR2 is YYNGEE. For the CDR3, the DNA is TGTGCCAGCAGCGTAGTGGCTGAGGCCTACGAGCAGTACTTC. Its translation is CASSVVAEAYEQYF.

The chain has TRBV18 and TRBJ1-1; TRBD1 might be the D (5 bases). Germline values: CDR1 KGHSH, CDR2 LQKENI. The CDR3 consists of 16 residues. V dropped 5 bases and J dropped 0 bases, with 16 bases sitting between them. In DNA, the CDR3 is TGTGCCAGCTCAGCCGTTGACAGTAGCATGAACACTGAAGCTTTCTTT. Its protein product is CASSAVDSSMNTEAFF.

There are a few counts of this clone. The chain joins TRBV5-5 to TRBJ1-5, with 7 bases that match TRBD1. The CDR3 length is 18 residues. V gave up 4 bases and J gave up 0 bases; unmatched junction bases: 13. In germline, CDR1 is SGHKS, CDR2 YYEKEE (reference sequence). The DNA for the CDR3 is TGTGCCAGCAGCAGAACCGGGACAGCTTTTAATAGCAATCAGCCCCAGCATTTT. Translating gives CASSRTGTAFNSNQPQHF.

In this sample, this clone turned up once. The V gene is TRBV6-1, the J gene TRBJ2-1; 11 bases are a match to TRBD1. Per the germline V gene, CDR1 is MNHNS and CDR2 is SASEGT. The CDR3 is made up of 15 amino acids. V was clipped by 3 bases and J by 8 bases; unmatched bases: 6. CDR3 residues: CASSDPGTGGHEQFF. In nucleotides, the CDR3 is TGTGCCAGCAGTGACCCCGGGACAGGGGGTCATGAGCAGTTCTTC.